The clone carrying this T cell receptor (beta chain) was recorded a few times. Its cognate antigen is unknown. This entry belongs to a study of response to subunit inactivated influenza vaccine. TCRdb fed the RT-PCR reads into MiXCR, producing one record per CDR3 protein. The data show fewer than 700,000 distinct CDR3 sequences, with roughly 13% seen just once and less than 15% held by the top ten. General study points: Authors suggested that a seasonal influenza vaccination recruits few new T cells each time.

The specimen was PBMCs from blood, collected roughly 45 days after vaccination. This receptor was taken from a man in his forties or fifties who received an inactivated influenza vaccine.

CDR3 residues: CASSSMGQGRTNTGELFF. Written as DNA, the CDR3 is TGCGCCAGCAGCTCAATGGGACAGGGGCGTACGAACACCGGGGAGCTGTTTTTT. The chain combines TRBV5-1 with TRBJ2-2; 10 positions match TRBD1. This CDR3 region has 18 residues. The V gene's germline CDR1 is SGHRS and CDR2 YFSETQ. The junction had 8 bases not matched to a gene; V was cut back by 3 bases and J by 0 bases.